What follows are 22 T cell receptor beta chains derived from one specimen sequenced in a study of breast tumors, draining lymph nodes, adjacent tissues. The lymph nodes were axillary draining lymph nodes from breast cancer patients. One entry per CDR3 protein, called by TCRdb with MiXCR from the multiplex PCR reads. Among around 150,000 distinct CDR3 sequences, about a fifth were seen once, and the ten largest hold just over 2.5%. Sequencing input: axillary lymph node tissue. These receptors were obtained from a female donor with breast cancer. Some clones in this sample may be carry-over from other donors' samples.

Worth noting for this clonotype: Since a much larger clone is just one base distant, this may be a read error. The V and J genes are TRBV18 and TRBJ2-1; 9 bases agree with TRBD1. With 8 bases clipped from V and 6 bases from J, the junction kept 2 bases outside the gene matches. Germline loops: CDR1 KGHSH, CDR2 LQKENI. The CDR3 is made up of 12 amino acids. CDR3 sequence reads: CASPGQGNEQFF. CDR3 nucleotides: TGTGCCAGCCCGGGACAGGGCAATGAGCAGTTCTTC.

This clonotype has just a few counts. The genes are TRBV6-6 and TRBJ2-3; D is possibly TRBD2 (6 bases). In germline, CDR1 is MNHNY, CDR2 SVGAGI (reference sequence). CDR3 length: 21 amino acids. V lost 0 bases, J lost 1 base, and 26 bases lay in between. The CDR3 loop reads CASSYSIPAGKRVYGTDTQYF. CDR3 coding DNA: TGTGCCAGCAGTTACTCGATCCCAGCGGGTAAGAGGGTATATGGCACAGATACGCAGTATTTT.

The sample holds many counts of this clonotype. This sequence joins TRBV12-3 or TRBV12-4 and TRBJ2-3; 10 bases line up with TRBD2. J was trimmed by 5 bases and V by 6 bases; bases with no gene match: 8. The CDR3 length is 15 residues. This chain's CDR3 is CASSQTSGTLDTQYF. The CDR3 DNA follows: TGTGCCAGCAGCCAAACTAGCGGGACCCTAGATACGCAGTATTTT.

Many counts were recorded for this clonotype. This sequence joins TRBV29-1 and TRBJ2-5; 11 nucleotides align to TRBD1. Per germline, CDR1 SQVTM and CDR2 ANQGSEA. The CDR3 is made up of 13 amino acids. Germline trimming cut 5 bases from V and 4 bases from J; bases unmatched to any gene: 3. CDR3 nucleotide sequence: TGCAGCGTTACCGGGACAGGGGGAGAGACCCAGTACTTC. Translating gives CSVTGTGGETQYF.

This clonotype appeared many times. The V and J genes are TRBV6-4 and TRBJ2-5; the D gene could be TRBD1 or TRBD2 (5 bases each). The germline V gene encodes CDR1 MRHNA and CDR2 SNTAGT. The CDR3 sequence is 16 residues long. The V gene lost 2 bases and the J gene lost 2 bases, with 15 bases spanning the gap. The CDR3 loop reads CASSDGSGRFQETQYF. Written as DNA, the CDR3 is TGTGCCAGCAGTGACGGTTCGGGGCGGTTTCAAGAGACCCAGTACTTC.

This clonotype was recorded at least ten times. J is TRBJ2-2 and V is TRBV6-1; D possibly corresponds to TRBD2 (7 bases). Germline loops: CDR1 MNHNS, CDR2 SASEGT. The CDR3 is 17 amino acids. V dropped 4 bases and J dropped 5 bases, with 20 bases sitting between them. The CDR3 sequence is CASSAVGGLRVTGELFF. CDR3 DNA sequence: TGTGCCAGCAGTGCCGTGGGGGGGCTTAGGGTTACCGGGGAGCTGTTTTTT.

In this sample, this clonotype turned up many times. V is TRBV29-1 and J is TRBJ2-1; 7 bases match TRBD1. V dropped 8 bases and J dropped 7; count of bases not matched to a gene: 11. This CDR3 contains 13 residues. CDR1 is SQVTM, CDR2 ANQGSEA, per germline. CDR3 DNA sequence: TGCAGCACCTCCAACAGGGGTCCTAATGAGCAGTTCTTC. This translates into CSTSNRGPNEQFF.

Turning to this clonotype: This could be a read error, since a much larger clone is one nucleotide away. This chain uses TRBV7-2 with TRBJ2-3, with D tentatively TRBD1 or TRBD2 (5 bases each). Germline V gene lookup returns CDR1 SGHTA and CDR2 FQGNSA. The CDR3 consists of 14 residues. Here the CDR3 reads CASSLASGTGTQYF. CDR3 sequence (DNA): TGTGCCAGCAGCTTAGCCAGCGGCACAGGTACGCAGTATTTT. Supplemented by reference TRBV7-2 and TRBJ2-3, the full variable domain reads GAGVSQSPSNKVTEKGKDVELRCDPISGHTALYWYRQSLGQGLEFLIYFQGNSAPDKSGLPSDRFSAERTGGSVSTLTIQRTQQEDSAVYLCASSLASGTGTQYFGPGTRLTVL.

This clonotype was seen many times. The chain couples TRBV18 to TRBJ2-1; D is uncertain. Germline assignment: CDR1 KGHSH and CDR2 LQKENI. This CDR3 comprises 13 residues. Trimming stripped 1 base from V and 5 bases from J, with 6 bases between. The chain's CDR3 is CASSPRQNNEQFF. CDR3 DNA sequence: TGTGCCAGCTCACCACGGCAGAACAATGAGCAGTTCTTC.

This clonotype appeared many times. In DNA, the CDR3 is TGCAGTGCTAGAGATGGTAGCGGGAGGGGAGATACGCAGTATTTT. Translating it yields CSARDGSGRGDTQYF. The chain has TRBV20-1 and TRBJ2-3; 11 bases match TRBD2. In germline, CDR1 is DFQATT, CDR2 SNEGSKA (reference sequence). V lost 0 bases and J lost 5; bases outside the gene matches: 4. CDR3 length: 15 residues.

This clonotype appeared many times. The chain links TRBV5-4 to TRBJ1-4; TRBD1 is a possible D gene (5 bases). V gave up 3 bases and J gave up 3 bases, with 9 bases separating them. This CDR3 spans 14 amino acids. Germline CDR1 SGHNT, CDR2 YYREEE (reference sequence). The CDR3 nucleotides read TGTGCCAGCAGCTCCCTGGGGCCTAATGAAAAACTGTTTTTT. Translation gives CASSSLGPNEKLFF.

This clonotype was seen many times. The chain uses TRBV20-1 and TRBJ2-5; possible D gene TRBD2, 5 bases. This CDR3 region has 12 residues. V shed 4 bases and J shed 4 bases, with 10 bases lying between them. CDR1 DFQATT and CDR2 SNEGSKA come from the germline V gene (reference sequence). Here the CDR3 reads CSAKRGLETQYF. In DNA, the CDR3 is TGCAGTGCTAAAAGAGGGTTAGAGACCCAGTACTTC.

The gene calls are TRBV28 and TRBJ2-5, with 9 positions matching TRBD2. Germline loops: CDR1 MDHEN, CDR2 SYDVKM. This CDR3 comprises 14 residues. V dropped 3 bases and J dropped 7; count of bases not matched to a gene: 6. The CDR3 DNA is TGTGCCAGCAGTTTCTCGCGGGAGGGGGCGACCCAGTACTTC. It yields the protein CASSFSREGATQYF.

This clonotype was seen many times. The V call is TRBV20-1, the J call TRBJ2-3; D may be TRBD2 (6 bases). V gave up 3 bases and J gave up 5 bases, with 21 bases separating them. CDR1 is DFQATT, CDR2 SNEGSKA, per germline (reference sequence). The CDR3 consists of 16 residues. CDR3 bases: TGCAGTGCTAGCCCCCGAGGGGCGGAGGGGATAGATACGCAGTATTTT. Its translation is CSASPRGAEGIDTQYF.

This clonotype was recorded many times. The genes are TRBV9 and TRBJ2-7, with 8 bases lining up with TRBD1. V lost 3 bases, J lost 6 bases, and 5 bases stayed unmatched. There are 13 residues in the CDR3. From germline, CDR1 is SGDLS and CDR2 YYNGEE. The CDR3 sequence is CASSGTGWGEQYF. CDR3 bases: TGTGCCAGCAGCGGGACAGGGTGGGGCGAGCAGTACTTC.

Details on this clonotype: A much larger clone lies one base from this, so it may be a read error. This CDR3 is CASRVEGLPNTGGLFF. CDR3 sequence (DNA): TGTGCCAGCAGGGTAGAGGGACTACCGAACACCGGGGGGCTGTTTTTT. This chain connects TRBV2 to TRBJ2-2, with TRBD2 matching over 7 bases. From germline, CDR1 is SNHLY and CDR2 FYNNEI. The CDR3 covers 16 residues.

This clonotype was recorded at least ten times. The chain is built from TRBV2 and TRBJ2-7, with 8 positions matching TRBD2. CDR3 length equals 13 residues. Germline V CDR1 and CDR2: SNHLY, FYNNEI. V gave up 7 bases and J gave up 3 bases; unmatched junction bases: 5. CDR3 residues: CASTERELYEQYF. The CDR3 DNA reads as TGTGCCAGCACGGAGCGGGAGCTCTACGAGCAGTACTTC.

Notes on this clonotype: A much larger clone is a single base away; this may be a read error. For the CDR3, the DNA is TGTGCCAGCAGCGTCTCTAGCGGGAGGGCAGATACGCAGTATTTT. This encodes CASSVSSGRADTQYF. The chain combines TRBV7-3 with TRBJ2-3; TRBD2 agrees at 12 bases. Trimming cost V 5 bases and J 4 bases; bases outside gene matches: 4. The length of the CDR3 is 15 residues. Looked up from germline, CDR1 is SGHTA and CDR2 is FQGTGA.

This clonotype occurred many times. The chain joins TRBV13 to TRBJ1-4, with TRBD1 as a possible D gene (6 bases). The CDR3 extends over 16 amino acids. Germline V gene sequence: CDR1 PRHDT, CDR2 FYEKMQ (reference sequence). V lost 7 bases, J lost 8 bases, and 23 bases lay in between. Here the CDR3 reads CASTAATGGPREKLFF. CDR3 DNA sequence: TGTGCCAGCACCGCCGCGACGGGGGGCCCGAGGGAAAAACTGTTTTTT.

This clonotype has ten or more counts. The chain uses TRBV19 and TRBJ2-1, with unresolved D. V lost 3 bases and J lost 5, with 5 bases in between. The germline V gene encodes CDR1 LNHDA and CDR2 SQIVND (reference sequence). The CDR3 sequence is 12 residues long. This chain's CDR3 is CASSMGNNEQFF. DNA for the CDR3: TGTGCCAGTAGTATGGGTAACAATGAGCAGTTCTTC. The full variable domain, completed using reference TRBV19 and TRBJ2-1, is DGGITQSPKYLFRKEGQNVTLSCEQNLNHDAMYWYRQDPGQGLRLIYYSQIVNDFQKGDIAEGYSVSREKKESFPLTVTSAQKNPTAFYLCASSMGNNEQFFGPGTRLTVL.

V gene TRBV28 combines with J gene TRBJ2-7; tentatively, D is TRBD1 or TRBD2 (6 bases each). CDR3 length: 15 residues. CDR1 and CDR2 (germline): MDHEN, SYDVKM. The V gene lost 2 bases and the J gene lost 2 bases, with 13 bases spanning the gap. The CDR3 bases are TGTGCCAGCAGTTTAGGGCAGGGGAGGACCTACGAGCAGTACTTC. It yields the protein CASSLGQGRTYEQYF.

The V and J genes are TRBV7-2 and TRBJ2-5; tentatively, D is TRBD1 (6 bases). The CDR3 covers 18 residues. The V and J ends lost 1 base and 5 bases respectively, with 23 bases between them. From germline, CDR1 is SGHTA and CDR2 FQGNSA. CDR3: CASSLGTRVDSSRETQYF. For the CDR3, the DNA is TGTGCCAGCAGCTTAGGTACTAGGGTGGACAGTAGCCGGGAGACCCAGTACTTC.